These 10 T cell receptor beta chains share one sample of origin, sequenced in a study of radiation and T cells in renal cell carcinoma. The treatment here: 15 Gy SBRT to primary tumor, nephrectomy 4 weeks later. This table comes from immunoSEQ multiplex PCR, and its TCRdb copy is limited to in-frame clones, with some not included. Of roughly 20,000 clones listed, roughly 64% are singletons. The input for sequencing was tumor tissue, taken from a patient whose treatment included radiotherapy and nephrectomy. The receptors come from a woman in her 70s with renal cell carcinoma.

The gene calls are TRBV30 and TRBJ1-2; 8 positions agree with TRBD1. The CDR3 is made up of 15 amino acids. Germline loops: CDR1 GTSNPN, CDR2 SVGIG (reference sequence). The J segment lost 13 bases and the V segment lost 0 bases, leaving 16 bases of the junction unmatched. The CDR3 loop reads CAWSVLKTGALEGTF. The CDR3 nucleotides read TGTGCCTGGAGTGTACTTAAGACAGGGGCTTTAGAGGGCACCTTC.

The chain joins TRBV11-2 to TRBJ2-3; 11 positions match TRBD2. The CDR3 contains 15 residues. V was clipped by 5 bases and J by 6 bases; unmatched bases: 7. Germline CDR1 SGHAT, CDR2 FQNNGV. CDR3 DNA sequence: TGTGCCAGCAGCCGGACTAGCGGGCTGTGGGATACGCAGTATTTT. Translated, it gives CASSRTSGLWDTQYF. The whole variable domain, filled in from reference TRBV11-2 and TRBJ2-3, reads EAGVAQSPRYKIIEKRQSVAFWCNPISGHATLYWYQQILGQGPKLLIQFQNNGVVDDSQLPKDRFSAERLKGVDSTLKIQPAKLEDSAVYLCASSRTSGLWDTQYFGPGTRLTVL.

V is TRBV7-8 and J is TRBJ2-5, with a tentative D call TRBD2 (5 bases). Per the germline V gene, CDR1 is SGHVS and CDR2 is FQNEAQ. Trimming shortened V by 3 bases and J by 3 bases, and 8 bases separated the two germline ends. The CDR3 is 13 residues long. The CDR3 loop reads CASSFGVKETQYF. For the CDR3, the DNA is TGTGCCAGCAGCTTCGGGGTTAAAGAGACCCAGTACTTC. The entire variable domain, with the rest obtained from reference TRBV7-8 and TRBJ2-5, is as follows: GAGVSQSPRYKVAKRGQDVALRCDPISGHVSLFWYQQALGQGPEFLTYFQNEAQLDKSGLPSDRFFAERPEGSVSTLKIQRTQQEDSAVYLCASSFGVKETQYFGPGTRLLVL.

The V call is TRBV18, the J call TRBJ2-1, with no clear D. The CDR3 spans 13 residues. V lost 2 bases and J lost 8, with 10 bases in between. CDR1 is KGHSH, CDR2 LQKENI, per germline. The DNA of the CDR3 is TGTGCCAGCTCACCAAATAGGATGGATGAGCAGTTCTTC. It codes for CASSPNRMDEQFF.

This CDR3 is CASSETMPGNSPLHF. CDR3 bases: TGTGCCAGCAGTGAGACTATGCCGGGGAATTCACCCCTCCACTTT. The chain recombines TRBV2 with TRBJ1-6; D call uncertain. The germline V gene has CDR1 SNHLY and CDR2 FYNNEI. CDR3 length: 15 residues. V shed 3 bases and J shed 7 bases, with 13 bases lying between them.

The sample holds a few counts of this clone. V and J are TRBV9 and TRBJ1-3; no firm D call. V gave up 8 bases and J gave up 2 bases, with 8 bases separating them. Germline CDR1 SGDLS, CDR2 YYNGEE. The CDR3 spans 12 residues. The CDR3 DNA reads as TGTGCCAGTGGTGGAGCTGGAAACACCATATATTTT. This gives the protein CASGGAGNTIYF.

This clone is termed medium-sized. V and J are TRBV6-6 and TRBJ2-7; no clear D. The V gene lost 4 bases and the J gene lost 6 bases, with 10 bases spanning the gap. CDR1 and CDR2 from the germline V gene are MNHNY and SVGAGI (reference sequence). The CDR3 is 12 amino acids. The CDR3 loop reads CASSSTEGEQYF. CDR3 DNA: TGTGCCAGCAGTTCTACCGAAGGCGAGCAGTACTTC.

This clone appeared a few times. V gene TRBV7-8 combines with J gene TRBJ2-7; TRBD2 agrees at 8 bases. CDR3 length: 15 residues. V lost 4 bases, J lost 2 bases, and 7 bases stayed unmatched. CDR1 is SGHVS and CDR2 is FQNEAQ in the germline V gene. CDR3 sequence: CASSSRRGAPYEQYF. The CDR3 nucleotides are TGTGCCAGCAGCTCGCGGCGGGGGGCCCCCTACGAGCAGTACTTC.

The chain carries TRBV28 and TRBJ2-3; 8 bases agree with TRBD2. There are 14 residues in the CDR3. The trim removed 4 bases at V and 5 bases at J, leaving 5 bases unmatched. Per the germline V gene, CDR1 is MDHEN and CDR2 is SYDVKM. CDR3 DNA sequence: TGTGCCAGCAGTTCCGGGACTAGAGGAGATACGCAGTATTTT. Amino acid sequence: CASSSGTRGDTQYF.

The genes are TRBV11-2 and TRBJ2-1, with TRBD1 matching 7 bases. With V trimmed by 1 base and J by 3 bases, 3 bases remained unmatched. The CDR3 length is 15 residues. CDR1 and CDR2 from the germline V gene are SGHAT and FQNNGV. This CDR3 reads CASSLGQGIYNEQFF. CDR3 coding DNA: TGTGCCAGCAGCTTAGGACAGGGAATCTACAATGAGCAGTTCTTC. Full variable domain (rest looked up from reference TRBV11-2 and TRBJ2-1): EAGVAQSPRYKIIEKRQSVAFWCNPISGHATLYWYQQILGQGPKLLIQFQNNGVVDDSQLPKDRFSAERLKGVDSTLKIQPAKLEDSAVYLCASSLGQGIYNEQFFGPGTRLTVL.